This T cell receptor (beta chain) was retrieved from a study of T cell responses to AZD1222 COVID-19 vaccine. With 4 bases clipped from V and 0 bases from J, the junction kept 2 bases outside the gene matches. The CDR3 totals 16 residues. Germline CDR1 and CDR2: SEHNR and FQNEAQ (reference sequence). The assay was immunoSEQ multiplex PCR, and TCRdb's table has in-frame clones only and misses some. The table has 90,000 or so clones, nearly 90% seen once. Of note for this clone: The antigen is unknown.

Study-wide findings and caveats: Nearly half of the spike-specific TCRs reportedly recognize variant regions that carry no mutations.

This TCR was sampled from an adult in good health. The source was peripheral blood, collected on day 0 of AZD1222 vaccination. This sequence joins TRBV7-9 and TRBJ2-3; 12 bases map to TRBD2. CDR3 DNA: TGTGCCAGCAGCTCCGGACTAGCGGGGAGCACAGATACGCAGTATTTT. It translates to CASSSGLAGSTDTQYF.